A single sample is the source of the 2 T cell receptor beta chains below, sequenced in a study of T cell responses to AZD1222 COVID-19 vaccine. TCRdb's table, derived via immunoSEQ multiplex PCR, lists solely in-frame clones and lacks some. Counted here are some 140,000 clones, roughly 88% occurring once; the ten biggest clones make up around 5.3%. Sequencing used peripheral blood, obtained 28 days after the second AZD1222 dose. These receptors all come from an adult who received the AZD1222 COVID-19 vaccine.

This clone was seen once. The rearrangement links TRBV5-1 to TRBJ2-7, with a tentative D call TRBD1 (6 bases). Germline CDR1 SGHRS, CDR2 YFSETQ. V was trimmed by 2 bases and J by 5 bases, leaving 14 bases between them. This CDR3 spans 14 amino acids. The chain's CDR3 is CASSFTTGNNEQYF. For the CDR3, the DNA is TGCGCCAGCAGCTTCACTACAGGGAACAACGAGCAGTACTTC. Together with reference TRBV5-1 and TRBJ2-7, the CDR3 gives the full variable domain: KAGVTQTPRYLIKTRGQQVTLSCSPISGHRSVSWYQQTPGQGLQFLFEYFSETQRNKGNFPGRFSGRQFSNSRSEMNVSTLELGDSALYLCASSFTTGNNEQYFGPGTRLTVT.

About this clone itself: Sequence at one end of the junction differs from germline and may be a read error. This chain joins TRBV2 and TRBJ2-2, with no clear D. Germline CDR1 reads SNHLY; CDR2 reads FYNNEI. This CDR3 region has 13 residues. In nucleotides, the CDR3 is TGTACCAGCAACCCCTTCCCGTCCGGGGAGCTGTTTTTT. It codes for CTSNPFPSGELFF.